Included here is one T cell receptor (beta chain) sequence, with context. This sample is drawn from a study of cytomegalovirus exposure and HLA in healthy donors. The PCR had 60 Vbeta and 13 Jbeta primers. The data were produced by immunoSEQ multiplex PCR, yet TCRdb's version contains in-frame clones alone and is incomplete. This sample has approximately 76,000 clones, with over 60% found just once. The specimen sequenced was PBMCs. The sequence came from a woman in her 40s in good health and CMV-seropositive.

The CDR3: CASSLRWTGVGQPQHF. The CDR3, as DNA: TGTGCCAGCAGTTTAAGGTGGACAGGGGTTGGTCAGCCCCAGCATTTT. V gene TRBV27 combines with J gene TRBJ1-5, with 9 bases lining up with TRBD1. Germline CDR1 is MNHEY and CDR2 is SMNVEV (reference sequence). CDR3 length: 16 residues. J lost 6 bases, V lost 2 bases, and 8 bases had no gene match.